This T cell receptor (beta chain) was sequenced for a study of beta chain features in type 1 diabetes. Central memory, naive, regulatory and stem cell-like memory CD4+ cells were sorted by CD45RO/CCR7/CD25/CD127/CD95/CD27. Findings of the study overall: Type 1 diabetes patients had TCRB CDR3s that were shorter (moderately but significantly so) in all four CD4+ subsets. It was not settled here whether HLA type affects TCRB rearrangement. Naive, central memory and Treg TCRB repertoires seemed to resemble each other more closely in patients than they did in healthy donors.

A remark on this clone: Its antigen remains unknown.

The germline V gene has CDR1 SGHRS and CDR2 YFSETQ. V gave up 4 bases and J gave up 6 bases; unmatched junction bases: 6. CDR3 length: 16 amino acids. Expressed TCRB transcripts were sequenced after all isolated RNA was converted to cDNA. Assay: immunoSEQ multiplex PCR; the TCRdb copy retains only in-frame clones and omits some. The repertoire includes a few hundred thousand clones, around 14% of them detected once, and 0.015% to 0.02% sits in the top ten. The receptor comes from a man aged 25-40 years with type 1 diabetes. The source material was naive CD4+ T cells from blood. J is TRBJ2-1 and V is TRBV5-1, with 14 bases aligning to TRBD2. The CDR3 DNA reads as TGCGCCAGCAGCAGTGTGACTAGCGGGAGGGTCAATGAGCAGTTCTTC. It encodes CASSSVTSGRVNEQFF.